Listed here are 18 T cell receptor beta chains from one sample, sequenced in a study of blood T cells in healthy people across ages. Using a J-beta primer mix together with a sample-barcoded 5' primer, a second PCR was run for about 6 to 11 cycles. TCRdb reprocessed the 5' RACE reads with MiXCR, giving one entry per CDR3 protein. The sample consists of 650,000 to 1,000,000 distinct CDR3 sequences, approximately 35% of them appearing once. The sequenced material came from blood. The receptors were sampled from a man aged 18 to 29 in good health.

This clonotype was observed a few times. V usage is TRBV20-1 and J usage is TRBJ1-2; no definite D call. V lost 5 bases and J lost 2, with 12 bases in between. In germline, CDR1 is DFQATT, CDR2 SNEGSKA (reference sequence). The CDR3 sequence is 13 residues long. CDR3 in DNA: TGCAGTGCTCAAAAGGACGGAAACTATGGCTACACCTTC. The encoded protein is CSAQKDGNYGYTF.

Ten or more counts support this clonotype. The chain recombines TRBV4-3 with TRBJ2-1, with D possibly TRBD1 on 7 matching bases. Per germline, CDR1 LGHNA and CDR2 YSLEER. V was clipped by 3 bases and J by 2 bases, with 17 bases between them. This CDR3 contains 17 residues. The DNA of the CDR3 is TGCGCCAGCAGCCAGAGAAGATCAGGGGGGCCCTACAATGAGCAGTTCTTC. Encoded protein: CASSQRRSGGPYNEQFF.

This clonotype was counted at least ten times. J is TRBJ1-6 and V is TRBV20-1; D is unclear. Germline values: CDR1 DFQATT, CDR2 SNEGSKA (reference sequence). Trimming cost V 3 bases and J 5 bases, with 8 bases left between them. This CDR3 has 13 residues. The CDR3, as DNA: TGCAGTGCTAGTGCATTTAATAATTCACCCCTCCACTTT. This translates into CSASAFNNSPLHF.

This clonotype was counted many times. This sequence joins TRBV12-3 or TRBV12-4 and TRBJ2-4; unclear D gene. This CDR3 region has 11 residues. Trimming removed 3 bases at V and 12 bases at J, with 9 bases between. CDR3 amino acids: CASSLGSPQYF. In nucleotides, the CDR3 is TGTGCCAGCAGTTTGGGCTCCCCTCAGTACTTC.

On this clonotype: Just one base apart from a much larger clone, this may be a read error. For the CDR3, the DNA is TGTGCCCTGCGCCTCTCTGGGGCCGACGTCCTGACTTTC. This encodes CALRLSGADVLTF. This chain links TRBV30 with TRBJ2-6; weak D call: TRBD1 (5 bases). The V gene's germline CDR1 is GTSNPN and CDR2 SVGIG (reference sequence). The CDR3 consists of 13 residues.

In its sample, this clonotype was seen a few times. The genes are TRBV12-3 or TRBV12-4 and TRBJ2-3; no reliable D call. The CDR3 length is 14 residues. V gave up 2 bases and J gave up 4 bases, with 10 bases separating them. CDR3 DNA: TGTGCCAGCAGTTTACTCCTGACTGCAGATACGCAGTATTTT. Its translation is CASSLLLTADTQYF.

Details on this clonotype: This sequence may be a read error, since a much larger clone differs from it by one base. This chain connects TRBV29-1 to TRBJ2-3; TRBD1 agrees at 9 bases. Germline CDR1 and CDR2: SQVTM and ANQGSEA. This CDR3 is built from 15 residues. With 1 base clipped from V and 4 bases from J, the junction kept 6 bases outside the gene matches. The CDR3 region is CSVEGGTGTPDTQYF. CDR3 nucleotide sequence: TGCAGCGTTGAAGGGGGGACAGGGACCCCAGATACGCAGTATTTT.

The chain joins TRBV4-2 to TRBJ1-1; 7 nucleotides align to TRBD1. Trimming cost V 4 bases and J 5 bases; bases outside gene matches: 7. CDR1 is LGHNA and CDR2 is YNFKEQ in the germline V gene. The CDR3 has 14 residues. The CDR3 spells CASSPGRGQTEAFF. CDR3 coding DNA: TGTGCCAGCAGCCCAGGTAGGGGGCAAACTGAAGCTTTCTTT.

Points on this clonotype: At one of its ends the junction is not consistent with the germline gene, which may arise from a read error. V and J are TRBV5-5 and TRBJ1-6, with 8 bases identical to TRBD1. Germline values: CDR1 SGHKS, CDR2 YYEKEE (reference sequence). This CDR3 has 16 residues. The CDR3 protein is CAGSLREDRALQALHF. CDR3 DNA: TGTGCCGGCAGCTTGAGGGAGGACAGGGCCCTACAGGCCCTCCACTTT.

V is TRBV28 and J is TRBJ2-5, with 8 bases aligning to TRBD1. J lost 11 bases, V lost 2 bases, and 10 bases had no gene match. From germline, CDR1 is MDHEN and CDR2 SYDVKM. The CDR3 totals 14 residues. CDR3 coding DNA: TGTGCCAGCAGTTTAGGACAGGGTTTCGATGAGCAGTACTTC. This encodes CASSLGQGFDEQYF.

This clonotype has only a few counts. The CDR3 nucleotides are TGTGCCAGCAGTTACTCCTCAACGATACCCCTCCACTTT. It is translated as CASSYSSTIPLHF. V is TRBV6-6 and J is TRBJ1-6; D call uncertain. The CDR3 runs to 13 residues. CDR1 and CDR2 (germline): MNHNY, SVGAGI (reference sequence). Trimming stripped 0 bases from V and 12 bases from J, with 9 bases between.

Only a few counts were recorded for this clonotype. The rearrangement uses TRBV7-2 and TRBJ2-7; 7 bases align to TRBD1. V was clipped by 2 bases and J by 3 bases; unmatched bases: 4. The CDR3 has 14 residues. Per germline, CDR1 SGHTA and CDR2 FQGNSA. DNA for the CDR3: TGTGCCAGCAGCTTACGACAGGGTTACTACGAGCAGTACTTC. It specifies CASSLRQGYYEQYF.

In the case of this clonotype: A much larger clone differs from this one at a single base, so this may be a read error. The chain joins TRBV29-1 to TRBJ2-1; unclear D gene. The ends were cut back, 6 bases at V and 8 bases at J, with 14 bases in the middle. This CDR3 has 12 amino acids. From germline, CDR1 is SQVTM and CDR2 ANQGSEA. CDR3 region: CSVAVTAHEQFF. The DNA of the CDR3 is TGCAGCGTCGCCGTCACAGCGCATGAGCAGTTCTTC.

The table lists this clonotype with a few counts. CDR3 sequence reads: CSVEPRQGRENTEAFF. CDR3 nucleotides: TGCAGCGTTGAGCCCCGACAGGGCAGGGAGAACACTGAAGCTTTCTTT. The rearrangement links TRBV29-1 to TRBJ1-1; 7 nucleotides agree with TRBD1. The CDR3 is 16 residues long. Per the germline V gene, CDR1 is SQVTM and CDR2 is ANQGSEA. The ends lost 3 bases at V and 1 base at J; junction bases unmatched: 11.

This chain links TRBV14 with TRBJ2-7; 7 bases agree with TRBD2. The CDR3 is 14 residues long. The junction had 6 bases not matched to a gene; V was cut back by 0 bases and J by 7 bases. Germline CDR1 is SGHDN and CDR2 is FVKESK. The CDR3 here is CASSQDWQGGEQYF. The CDR3 region has the DNA TGTGCCAGCAGCCAAGATTGGCAGGGAGGGGAGCAGTACTTC.

This clonotype appeared a few times. This chain joins TRBV19 and TRBJ1-5; maybe TRBD1 (5 bases). V dropped 1 base and J dropped 0 bases, with 10 bases sitting between them. CDR1 is LNHDA, CDR2 SQIVND, per germline (reference sequence). The CDR3 consists of 16 residues. CDR3 residues: CASSIAPGNSNQPQHF. The CDR3 DNA reads as TGTGCCAGTAGTATAGCTCCAGGGAATAGCAATCAGCCCCAGCATTTT.

This clonotype was seen a few times. The genes are TRBV6-2 or TRBV6-3 and TRBJ1-5; 7 bases match TRBD1. Germline V gene data show CDR1 as MNHEY and CDR2 as SVGEGT. V dropped 7 bases and J dropped 3; count of bases not matched to a gene: 3. The CDR3 extends over 13 amino acids. CDR3 DNA: TGTGCCAGCAACAGGGGATTCAATCAGCCCCAGCATTTT. This encodes CASNRGFNQPQHF.

This sequence joins TRBV20-1 and TRBJ2-1; TRBD2 agrees at 11 bases. CDR1 and CDR2 (germline): DFQATT, SNEGSKA (reference sequence). V lost 3 bases, J lost 1 base, and 2 bases stayed unmatched. CDR3 length: 15 amino acids. The DNA of the CDR3 is TGCAGTGCTAGCCTAGCGGGGGGATCCTACAATGAGCAGTTCTTC. Its translation: CSASLAGGSYNEQFF.